The T cell receptor beta chain described here comes from a study of OX40 agonist ivuxolimab in advanced cancers. Study results and limitations: On average, a greater number of expanded clones characterised CD8+ T cells relative to CD4+.

With V trimmed by 6 bases and J by 2 bases, 8 bases remained unmatched. The germline V gene has CDR1 SNHLY and CDR2 FYNNEI. The CDR3 has 15 residues. Sampling times: baseline, cycle 4 day 1, cycle 7 day 1. Measured with immunoSEQ multiplex PCR; TCRdb has only the in-frame clones, and not every one. Of fewer than 35,000 clones in the sample, roughly 79% were seen once. Regarding this clone: Its antigen is not known.

This clonotype originated in an adult with an advanced solid tumor such as melanoma, head and neck, liver or kidney cancer. Sequences were derived from CD4+ or CD8+ T cells sorted from blood, sampled in a trial of the OX40 agonist ivuxolimab. J is TRBJ2-3 and V is TRBV2; 7 positions match TRBD2. CDR3 sequence (DNA): TGTGCCAGCAGGAGGCTAGCGGCGCCCACAGATACGCAGTATTTT. Translated, it gives CASRRLAAPTDTQYF. Drawing the rest from reference TRBV2 and TRBJ2-3, the complete variable domain is EPEVTQTPSHQVTQMGQEVILRCVPISNHLYFYWYRQILGQKVEFLVSFYNNEISEKSEIFDDQFSVERPDGSNFTLKIRSTKLEDSAMYFCASRRLAAPTDTQYFGPGTRLTVL.